Listed below are T cell receptor beta chains from one sample, sequenced in a study of cytomegalovirus exposure and HLA in healthy donors. The repertoire was sequenced with immunoSEQ multiplex PCR; TCRdb's copy has only in-frame clones and lacks some. The table has around 190,000 clones, about 77% seen once. Sequenced material: PBMCs. Receptor source: a woman in her 30s in good health and CMV-seronegative. The CDR3 runs from the conserved cysteine through the conserved F or W. D genes are given only for firm matches. The size of a clone is reported for some rows only, either as once, few or many, or as a class for expanded clones.

D gene	J gene	V gene	clone size	CDR3 DNA	CDR3 protein
NA	TRBJ1-4	TRBV7-9	NA	TGTTCCAGCAGCTCGCTGCCAGTAAATGAAAAACTGTTTTTT	CSSSSLPVNEKLFF
NA	TRBJ2-7	TRBV7-9	NA	TGTTCCAGCAGCTTCGGGATAACGGATGAGGGACTCTCCTACGAGCAGTACTTC	CSSSFGITDEGLSYEQYF
NA	TRBJ2-7	TRBV6-5	few	TGTGCCAGCAGCTTAGGACATTTATCCTACGAGCAGTACTTC	CASSLGHLSYEQYF
NA	TRBJ1-4	TRBV5-6	NA	TGTGCCAGCAGCTTATCCCCGGGAGGAAGTGAAAAACTGTTTTTT	CASSLSPGGSEKLFF
NA	TRBJ2-7	TRBV7-8	NA	TGTGCCAGCAGCCCCCCCACAGGGTTTACCTACGAGCAGTACTTC	CASSPPTGFTYEQYF
TRBD2	TRBJ2-5	TRBV5-1	NA	TGCGCCAGCAGCTTAATAGCGGGAGGGCAGGGAGAGACCCAGTACTTC	CASSLIAGGQGETQYF
NA	TRBJ2-4	TRBV5-1	NA	TGCGCCAGCAGCAGATACGGACTGAGCCCGAACATTCAGTACTTC	CASSRYGLSPNIQYF
TRBD2	TRBJ2-1	TRBV5-1	NA	TGCGCCAGCAGCTTGGACGGGGGGACCTACAATGAGCAGTTCTTC	CASSLDGGTYNEQFF
NA	TRBJ1-2	TRBV6-5	NA	TGTGCCAGCAGTGACAGGTCGGATAGCTACACCTTC	CASSDRSDSYTF
NA	TRBJ2-7	TRBV7-9	NA	TGTGCCAGCAGCTTAGGGGCGTACGAGCAGTACTTC	CASSLGAYEQYF
NA	TRBJ2-7	TRBV28	few	TGTGCCAGCAGTCTTATCCCCTACGAGCAGTACTTC	CASSLIPYEQYF
TRBD2	TRBJ2-5	TRBV5-1	NA	TGCGCCAGCAGCTCGGGACTAGCGGAGAAGGAGGAGACCCAGTACTTC	CASSSGLAEKEETQYF
TRBD1	TRBJ2-5	TRBV6-5	NA	TGTGCCAGCAGTCTCGGACAGGGGTGGGAGACCCAGTACTTC	CASSLGQGWETQYF
NA	TRBJ1-1	TRBV6-5	NA	TGTGCCAGCAGCCTCGGACTCATGAACACTGAAGCTTTCTTT	CASSLGLMNTEAFF
TRBD2	TRBJ2-3	TRBV29-1	NA	TGCAGCGTTGAAGACCAGGTCGAGCGGGAGCCGGATACGCAGTATTTT	CSVEDQVEREPDTQYF
TRBD1	TRBJ1-3	TRBV7-8	NA	TGTGCCAGCAGCTTAGCGACAGGGCCGAGCTCTGGAAACACCATATATTTT	CASSLATGPSSGNTIYF
TRBD1	TRBJ1-2	TRBV5-1	few	TGCGCCAGCAGCGCAGGGGGCTCTGACTATGGCTACCCCTTC	CASSAGGSDYGYPF
NA	TRBJ2-7	TRBV7-2	NA	TGTGCCAGCAGCTTTCAGGGGCTCTCCTACGAGCAGTACTTC	CASSFQGLSYEQYF
NA	TRBJ2-7	TRBV9	NA	TGTGCCAGCAGCGCTGGGGGAGGGGGAGGACTCTCCTACGAGCAGTACTTC	CASSAGGGGGLSYEQYF
TRBD1	TRBJ2-3	TRBV15	NA	TGTGCCACCAGCTCCCCACCCGGGACAGTTTTTTCCACAGATACGCAGTATTTT	CATSSPPGTVFSTDTQYF
TRBD2	TRBJ2-3	TRBV5-1	NA	TGCGCCAGCAGCACCCCGAAGGCGGGGGGCCCAGATACGCAGTATTTT	CASSTPKAGGPDTQYF
NA	TRBJ1-1	TRBV18	once	TGTGCCAGCTCACCACCGATATCACAGGGGAACACTGAAGCTTTCTTT	CASSPPISQGNTEAFF
NA	TRBJ1-1	TRBV28	few	TGTGCCAGCAGCATGCTCGAGTGGGAGTGGACTGAAGCTTTCTTT	CASSMLEWEWTEAFF
NA	TRBJ2-7	TRBV7-9	NA	TGTGCCAGCAGCCCGAGACTGGGCGAGCAGTACTTC	CASSPRLGEQYF
NA	TRBJ1-2	TRBV5-4	NA	TGTGCCAGCAGCTTAGCGGCAAACTATGGCTACACCTTC	CASSLAANYGYTF
TRBD2	TRBJ2-1	TRBV30	NA	TGTGCCTGTGCCGGGGGGGCCGGGAATGAGCAGTTCTTC	CACAGGAGNEQFF
NA	TRBJ2-1	TRBV7-3	NA	TGTGCCAGCAGCGTTGACAGGAGCAATGAGCAGTTCTTC	CASSVDRSNEQFF
TRBD1	TRBJ2-3	TRBV27	NA	TGTGCCAGCAGTTACCGGGACAGCGCAACAGATACGCAGTATTTT	CASSYRDSATDTQYF
TRBD2	TRBJ2-3	TRBV7-2	NA	TGTGCCAGCAGCATCCTTAGCGGGGTCACAGATACGCAGTATTTT	CASSILSGVTDTQYF
TRBD1	TRBJ2-1	TRBV5-4	NA	TGTGCCAGCAGCTTGGTCCCGGGACAGGGTTCGAATGAGCAGTTCTTC	CASSLVPGQGSNEQFF
NA	TRBJ1-6	TRBV4-2	NA	TGTGCCAGCAGCCAAGCACAGGTTAATTCACCCCTCCACTTT	CASSQAQVNSPLHF
NA	TRBJ1-2	TRBV19	NA	TGTGCCAGTGGTTTTGCGGGTGGCTATGGCTACACCTTC	CASGFAGGYGYTF
NA	TRBJ2-7	TRBV4-2	few	TGTGCCAGCAGCCAAGCCAGGGATAGGTACGAGCAGTACTTC	CASSQARDRYEQYF
TRBD1	TRBJ1-4	TRBV7-9	NA	TGTGCCAGCAGCCCTAGCTCGACAGGGGATAATGAAAAACTGTTTTTT	CASSPSSTGDNEKLFF
TRBD2	TRBJ2-1	TRBV4-1	NA	TGCGCCAGCAGCCAAGATGGGACTAGCGGGAATGAGCAGTTCTTC	CASSQDGTSGNEQFF
NA	TRBJ1-2	TRBV15	NA	TGTGCCGCCAAACGAGCGGCGTCTAACTATGGCTACACCTTC	CAAKRAASNYGYTF
NA	TRBJ2-1	TRBV5-1	NA	TGCGCCAGCAGCTTGGGTAGCGGAGACGCGGATGAGCAGTTCTTC	CASSLGSGDADEQFF
TRBD2	TRBJ2-7	TRBV28	NA	TGTGCCAGCAGTTTTCGACTAGCGGGAACCGGGGGGACATCGGGCCCGAGCTCCTACGAGCAGTACTTC	CASSFRLAGTGGTSGPSSYEQYF
NA	TRBJ1-1	TRBV30	few	TGTGCTGACTCGCCGGGACTTAAAGCTTTCTTT	CADSPGLKAFF
TRBD1	TRBJ1-2	TRBV2	NA	TGTGCCAGCAGTGAAGACGGGACAGGGGACGATGGCTACACCTTC	CASSEDGTGDDGYTF
TRBD1	TRBJ1-2	TRBV6-1	NA	TGTGCCAGCAGTCCAAGGGGACAGCGACAACACACCTTC	CASSPRGQRQHTF
TRBD1	TRBJ2-1	TRBV4-1	few	TGCGCCAGCAGCCCTACCGCAGGGGGCACCTACAATGAGCAGTTCTTC	CASSPTAGGTYNEQFF
TRBD2	TRBJ2-2	TRBV5-5	NA	TGTGCCAGCACCCTCCGGGGGAGGGCCATTGCAGCCGGGGAGCTGTTTTTT	CASTLRGRAIAAGELFF
NA	TRBJ2-5	TRBV5-1	NA	TGCGCCAGCAGCTTGGGACCGGAGGAGACCCAGTACTTC	CASSLGPEETQYF
TRBD2	TRBJ2-1	TRBV9	NA	TGTGCCAGCAGCGCGGGGGCGGGAGGGGGCAATGAGCAGTTCTTC	CASSAGAGGGNEQFF
NA	TRBJ1-6	TRBV30	few	TGTGCCTGGAGTATGAGCTCCTATAATTCACCCCTCCACTTT	CAWSMSSYNSPLHF
TRBD1	TRBJ1-1	TRBV11-2	NA	TGTGCCAGCAGCTTACGACAGGGGGACACTGAAGCTTTCTTT	CASSLRQGDTEAFF
TRBD1	TRBJ2-7	TRBV30	NA	TGTGCCTGGAGTAAGACAGGGATCTACTACGAGCAGTACTTC	CAWSKTGIYYEQYF
TRBD1	TRBJ2-7	TRBV6-1	few	TGTGCCAGCAGAGTAACCGGGACAGGGCCGTACGAGCAGTACTTC	CASRVTGTGPYEQYF
NA	TRBJ2-7	TRBV6-7	NA	TGTGCCAGCGCAACTCTCACAGCCTACGAGCAGTACTTC	CASATLTAYEQYF